The text below deals with one TCR beta chain. Study processing details: From reference gene primer amplification, estimates of nucleated cell counts were derived. Produced via immunoSEQ multiplex PCR; TCRdb's table is partial and in-frame only. The D gene and trimming were derived from the DNA, and the V and J assignments and clone size from that table. This sample yields 150,000 to 200,000 clones, of which about 74% are seen a single time; 8.1% belongs to the top ten. CDR3 length: 14 residues. Germline V gene sequence: CDR1 MGHRA, CDR2 YSYEKL. Trimming removed 0 bases at V and 9 bases at J, with 12 bases between. The data stem from a study of blood T cell repertoires in COVID-19. Across the study: Specimens from acute and convalescent COVID-19 originated in the United States, Italy and Spain. Sources were T cells, B-cell-depleted T cells, or PBMCs; the material itself was cDNA or gDNA.

The chain recombines TRBV4-1 with TRBJ1-5, with TRBD1 as a possible D gene (5 bases). The sequenced sample consisted of peripheral blood. The sequence was collected from a man between 60 and 75 years old with acute or convalescent COVID-19. Here the CDR3 DNA reads TGCGCCAGCAGCCAAGAGGGGGGTACTCGGCCCCAGCATTTT. Its protein is CASSQEGGTRPQHF.